These 11 T cell receptor beta chains were all obtained from the same sample, sequenced in a study of technical replicates of blood from several donors. The repertoire was sequenced with immunoSEQ multiplex PCR; TCRdb's copy has only in-frame clones and lacks some. Of over 75,000 clones in the sample, 90% to 96% were seen once. The sequencing input was T cells isolated from PBMCs. The receptor set was obtained from a human donor in good health.

The CDR3 nucleotides read TGTGCCAGCAGTTCACGTGCAGGGGGATACGACGAGCAGTACTTC. This translates into CASSSRAGGYDEQYF. The chain joins TRBV27 to TRBJ2-7; TRBD1 matches at 7 bases. The CDR3 consists of 15 residues. Looked up from germline, CDR1 is MNHEY and CDR2 is SMNVEV (reference sequence). V lost 4 bases, J lost 5 bases, and 11 bases stayed unmatched.

In this sample, this clone turned up once. This same CDR3 is encoded by further DNA sequences in the sample. The genes are TRBV19 and TRBJ1-5, with 8 bases lining up with TRBD1. Germline CDR1 reads LNHDA; CDR2 reads SQIVND (reference sequence). CDR3 length: 13 residues. The trim removed 5 bases at V and 7 bases at J, leaving 4 bases unmatched. The CDR3 loop is CASSLTGGQPQHF. As DNA, the CDR3 is TGTGCCAGTAGTCTCACAGGGGGACAGCCCCAGCATTTT. The full variable domain, in which reference TRBV19 and TRBJ1-5 provide the parts outside the CDR3, is DGGITQSPKYLFRKEGQNVTLSCEQNLNHDAMYWYRQDPGQGLRLIYYSQIVNDFQKGDIAEGYSVSREKKESFPLTVTSAQKNPTAFYLCASSLTGGQPQHFGDGTRLSIL.

The chain couples TRBV9 to TRBJ2-1; 8 nucleotides align to TRBD2. Trimming removed 0 bases from V and 9 bases from J; junction bases left unmatched: 14. Per germline, CDR1 SGDLS and CDR2 YYNGEE. The CDR3 has 17 residues. The CDR3 coding sequence is TGTGCCAGCAGCGTAGCTACTGGGCTAGCGGGTGTCGGTGAGCAGTTCTTC. Protein sequence: CASSVATGLAGVGEQFF. Full variable domain (missing parts from reference TRBV9 and TRBJ2-1): DSGVTQTPKHLITATGQRVTLRCSPRSGDLSVYWYQQSLDQGLQFLIQYYNGEERAKGNILERFSAQQFPDLHSELNLSSLELGDSALYFCASSVATGLAGVGEQFFGPGTRLTVL.

The chain couples TRBV5-4 to TRBJ2-1, with D perhaps TRBD2 (6 bases). V was trimmed by 0 bases and J by 4 bases, leaving 14 bases between them. The V gene's germline CDR1 is SGHNT and CDR2 YYREEE (reference sequence). The CDR3 is 16 residues long. The CDR3 is CASSLAEGTLYNEQFF. The CDR3 nucleotides are TGTGCCAGCAGCTTGGCCGAAGGGACTCTTTACAATGAGCAGTTCTTC.

This sequence joins TRBV5-4 and TRBJ2-1; TRBD2 agrees at 12 bases. The CDR3 contains 18 residues. After removal of 2 bases from V and 0 bases from J, the junction contained 6 bases not matched to a gene. Per the germline V gene, CDR1 is SGHNT and CDR2 is YYREEE (reference sequence). CDR3 loop: CASSFRLAGATSYNEQFF. The DNA for the CDR3 is TGTGCCAGCAGCTTTCGACTAGCGGGAGCGACCTCCTACAATGAGCAGTTCTTC.

The chain uses TRBV2 and TRBJ2-3; D might be TRBD2 (5 bases). Looked up from germline, CDR1 is SNHLY and CDR2 is FYNNEI. The germline V and J ends were trimmed by 3 bases and 7 bases, with 11 bases remaining between them. The CDR3 contains 13 residues. CDR3 in DNA: TGTGCCAGCAGTGAGTCGCTAGCCAATACGCAGTATTTT. It is translated as CASSESLANTQYF.

The chain uses TRBV6-6 and TRBJ1-5; TRBD1 matches at 9 bases. The CDR3 has 15 amino acids. The J segment lost 0 bases and the V segment lost 6 bases, leaving 3 bases of the junction unmatched. Looked up from germline, CDR1 is MNHNY and CDR2 is SVGAGI (reference sequence). The CDR3 DNA is TGTGCCAGCAGCGGGACAGGGTATAGCAATCAGCCCCAGCATTTT. Residues: CASSGTGYSNQPQHF.

This chain links TRBV28 with TRBJ1-1, with a weak D call TRBD1 (5 bases). The germline CDR1 and CDR2 sequences are MDHEN and SYDVKM. Trimming removed 1 base at V and 1 base at J, with 25 bases between. The CDR3 contains 20 residues. As DNA, the CDR3 is TGTGCCAGCAGTTTATCAGGGACTCTCCTATCAAGGATTCCGAACACTGAAGCTTTCTTT. Translating gives CASSLSGTLLSRIPNTEAFF.

The gene calls are TRBV5-1 and TRBJ2-7; D might be TRBD1 (5 bases). Per germline, CDR1 SGHRS and CDR2 YFSETQ. This CDR3 has 14 amino acids. V lost 0 bases, J lost 0 bases, and 7 bases lay in between. CDR3 bases: TGCGCCAGCAGCTTGGACAGGATCTCCTACGAGCAGTACTTC. Encoded protein: CASSLDRISYEQYF.

The chain uses TRBV28 and TRBJ2-3; D is undetermined. Looked up from germline, CDR1 is MDHEN and CDR2 is SYDVKM. This CDR3 spans 13 amino acids. Between the trimmed V and J ends, which lost 3 bases and 6 bases, there was a span of 10 bases. CDR3 sequence reads: CASSLRILDTQYF. The CDR3 nucleotides read TGTGCCAGCAGTTTGAGGATTCTTGATACGCAGTATTTT.

Notes on this clone: Other DNA sequences in this sample translate to the same CDR3. The chain links TRBV4-1 to TRBJ2-7; 7 positions match TRBD1. The trim removed 1 base at V and 6 bases at J, leaving 3 bases unmatched. Per the germline V gene, CDR1 is MGHRA and CDR2 is YSYEKL. The CDR3 runs to 13 residues. The chain's CDR3 is CASSQGQGSEQYF. CDR3 in DNA: TGCGCCAGCAGCCAAGGACAGGGAAGCGAGCAGTACTTC.